These 9 T cell receptor beta chains were all obtained from the same sample, sequenced in a study of shared clonotypes between healthy human individuals. Assay: immunoSEQ multiplex PCR; the TCRdb copy retains only in-frame clones and omits some. Among about 680,000 clones listed, around 67% were seen once. The source material was memory CD4+ T cells sorted from blood. Sample subset: CD45RA-negative fraction. The receptors shown here come from a woman in her 30s in good health.

The rearrangement joins TRBV6-5 to TRBJ1-5; D is perhaps TRBD1 (5 bases). This CDR3 contains 14 residues. V dropped 6 bases and J dropped 3 bases, with 12 bases sitting between them. Germline assignment: CDR1 MNHEY and CDR2 SVGAGI. The DNA of the CDR3 is TGTGCCAGCAGCCTGGTGGGGGTCAATCAGCCCCAGCATTTT. This gives the protein CASSLVGVNQPQHF.

The V call is TRBV4-1, the J call TRBJ1-5, with D perhaps matching TRBD1 (6 bases). Germline V lookup: CDR1 MGHRA, CDR2 YSYEKL. There are 16 residues in the CDR3. V lost 0 bases and J 5 bases, leaving 14 bases between the germline ends. In nucleotides, the CDR3 is TGCGCCAGCAGCCAAGAGGGGGGGGCCCGAGATCAGCCCCAGCATTTT. Residues: CASSQEGGARDQPQHF.

CDR3 sequence: CASSLRGLETQYF. In DNA form, the CDR3 reads TGTGCCAGCAGTCTCAGGGGATTGGAGACCCAGTACTTC. The chain links TRBV6-1 to TRBJ2-5, with a weak D call TRBD1 (6 bases). V lost 5 bases and J 5 bases, leaving 12 bases between the germline ends. This CDR3 has 13 amino acids. Germline CDR1 is MNHNS and CDR2 is SASEGT.

CDR3 DNA sequence: TGTGCCAGTGCGGTGGGGAATCAGCCCCAGCATTTT. This gives the protein CASAVGNQPQHF. V gene TRBV21-1 combines with J gene TRBJ1-5. TRBV21-1 is designated a pseudogene. The CDR3 has 12 amino acids.

This chain links TRBV10-1 with TRBJ2-7; 10 nucleotides align to TRBD1. The junction had 5 bases not matched to a gene; V was cut back by 5 bases and J by 4 bases. The CDR3 loop spans 14 amino acids. CDR1 and CDR2 (germline): WNHNN, SYGVQD (reference sequence). The CDR3 DNA follows: TGCGCCAGCAGTAAGGGACAGGGGACTTACGAGCAGTACTTC. Its translation is CASSKGQGTYEQYF.

V gene TRBV2 combines with J gene TRBJ2-3, with 9 bases fitting TRBD2. The CDR3 has 18 amino acids. Per germline, CDR1 SNHLY and CDR2 FYNNEI. V was pared by 1 base and J by 4 bases, with 12 bases of the junction left unmatched. The CDR3 reads CASSEEPFGGRAADTQYF. The CDR3 DNA sequence: TGTGCCAGCAGTGAAGAGCCCTTTGGCGGGAGGGCCGCAGATACGCAGTATTTT.

The chain recombines TRBV16 with TRBJ2-7, with D perhaps being TRBD1 or TRBD2 (6 bases each). The CDR3 length is 17 residues. Trimming pared 1 base from V and 1 base from J, leaving 17 bases between. From germline, CDR1 is KGHSY and CDR2 FQNENV. The chain's CDR3 is CASSQFWLGGHSYEQYF. The DNA for the CDR3 is TGTGCCAGCAGCCAATTCTGGCTCGGGGGCCATTCCTACGAGCAGTACTTC.

This clone was seen once. A much larger clone differs from this one at a single base, so this may be a read error. The rearrangement links TRBV6-1 to TRBJ2-7, with 7 bases aligning to TRBD2. The V and J ends lost 7 bases and 3 bases, in that order; junction bases with no gene match: 12. Germline CDR1 is MNHNS and CDR2 is SASEGT. The CDR3 spans 15 residues. As DNA, the CDR3 is TGTGCCAGCAATGACTCAAGGCGGGAGTACTACGAGCAGTACTTC. It codes for CASNDSRREYYEQYF.

Notes on this clone: With a far larger clone one base away, a read error is the likely cause. The same CDR3 is also encoded by other DNA sequences in this sample. This chain links TRBV7-2 with TRBJ2-3; 10 nucleotides align to TRBD2. This CDR3 is 16 amino acids long. Germline loops: CDR1 SGHTA, CDR2 FQGNSA. DNA for the CDR3: TGTGCCAGCAGCTACTCGGCTAGCGGGAGTGGGGATACACAGTATTTT. This translates into CASSYSASGSGDTQYF.